The rows below give T cell receptor beta chains drawn from one sample of a study of long-term antiretroviral therapy in people with HIV. Method: immunoSEQ multiplex PCR; TCRdb's copy keeps in-frame clones and lacks some. Here the sample spans roughly 34,000 clones, 94% being singletons. Sequencing was performed on unsorted PBMCs, taken about 5.1 years after starting antiretroviral therapy. The receptors derive from a woman between 45 and 65 years old with HIV. CDR3s include the opening cysteine and the closing phenylalanine or tryptophan. Fields, in order: clone size, D gene, V gene, J gene, CDR3 DNA, CDR3 protein. D genes are given only for firm matches. Size is omitted from some rows. Given values are once, few, many or a class for expanded clones.

clone size: .; D gene: TRBD2; V gene: TRBV7-9; J gene: TRBJ2-2; CDR3 DNA: TGTGCCAGCAGTCAAAGACTAGCGGGGATCACCGGGGAGCTGTTTTTT; CDR3 protein: CASSQRLAGITGELFF
clone size: .; D gene: .; V gene: TRBV7-9; J gene: TRBJ2-3; CDR3 DNA: TGTGCCAGCAGCTTTAGCACAGATACGCAGTATTTT; CDR3 protein: CASSFSTDTQYF
clone size: once; D gene: .; V gene: TRBV7-6; J gene: TRBJ2-5; CDR3 DNA: TGTGCCAGCAGCTTAAGGTTTGGAGAAATGGAGACCCAGTACTTC; CDR3 protein: CASSLRFGEMETQYF
clone size: .; D gene: TRBD1; V gene: TRBV4-1; J gene: TRBJ1-5; CDR3 DNA: TGCGCCAGCAGCCCAAGACAGGGGAGAGATAGCAATCAGCCCCAGCATTTT; CDR3 protein: CASSPRQGRDSNQPQHF
clone size: .; D gene: .; V gene: TRBV9; J gene: TRBJ1-6; CDR3 DNA: TGTGCCCCTGGGCAGGTTGTTTCACCCCTCCACTTT; CDR3 protein: CAPGQVVSPLHF
clone size: .; D gene: TRBD1; V gene: TRBV30; J gene: TRBJ1-3; CDR3 DNA: TGTGCCTGGAGCTGGGGACAGATTGGAAACACCATATATTTT; CDR3 protein: CAWSWGQIGNTIYF
clone size: .; D gene: .; V gene: TRBV19; J gene: TRBJ1-5; CDR3 DNA: TGTGCCAGTAGTATAGTGGGGGTAAGCAATCAGCCCCAGCATTTT; CDR3 protein: CASSIVGVSNQPQHF
clone size: .; D gene: .; V gene: TRBV4-2; J gene: TRBJ2-2; CDR3 DNA: TGTGCCAGCGGCTATCGCAACACCGGGGAGCTGTTTTTT; CDR3 protein: CASGYRNTGELFF
clone size: .; D gene: TRBD2; V gene: TRBV5-4; J gene: TRBJ2-1; CDR3 DNA: TGTGCCAGCAGCTTACCGGGACTAGCGGGAGTTGAGCAGTTCTTC; CDR3 protein: CASSLPGLAGVEQFF
clone size: .; D gene: .; V gene: TRBV25-1; J gene: TRBJ1-1; CDR3 DNA: TGTGCCAGCAGCCGGGGGGTGAACACTGAAGCTTTCTTT; CDR3 protein: CASSRGVNTEAFF
clone size: .; D gene: .; V gene: TRBV29-1; J gene: TRBJ2-2; CDR3 DNA: TGCAGCGTTGAATCCCGGGGCAGGGGCAAGTCCACCGGGGAGCTGTTTTTT; CDR3 protein: CSVESRGRGKSTGELFF
clone size: once; D gene: TRBD1; V gene: TRBV10-1; J gene: TRBJ1-1; CDR3 DNA: TGCGCCAGCAGCCCGGGACAGGGCTTTTTGAACACTGAAGCTTTCTTT; CDR3 protein: CASSPGQGFLNTEAFF
clone size: .; D gene: TRBD1; V gene: TRBV5-4; J gene: TRBJ1-2; CDR3 DNA: TGTGCCAGCAGCCCGGGACAGGGGGTCGGTGGCTATGGCTACACCTTC; CDR3 protein: CASSPGQGVGGYGYTF
clone size: once; D gene: .; V gene: TRBV11-2; J gene: TRBJ2-7; CDR3 DNA: TGTGCCAGCAGCGTTCACAGGGGGGGATACGAGCAGTACTTC; CDR3 protein: CASSVHRGGYEQYF
clone size: .; D gene: .; V gene: TRBV11-2; J gene: TRBJ2-7; CDR3 DNA: TGTGCCAGCAGCTTAGACCCAGAGAGCTACGAGCAGTACTTC; CDR3 protein: CASSLDPESYEQYF
clone size: once; D gene: TRBD1; V gene: TRBV28; J gene: TRBJ1-2; CDR3 DNA: TGTGCCAGCAGCCCGGGGACAGGGGGCCGGGGCTACACCTTC; CDR3 protein: CASSPGTGGRGYTF
clone size: .; D gene: .; V gene: TRBV7-3; J gene: TRBJ1-6; CDR3 DNA: TGTGCCAGCAGCTTATCGGGCTCCTATAATTCACCCCTCCACTTT; CDR3 protein: CASSLSGSYNSPLHF
clone size: .; D gene: .; V gene: TRBV6-1; J gene: TRBJ1-2; CDR3 DNA: TGTGCCAGCAGTGTCCCCAGCACCTATGGCTACACCTTC; CDR3 protein: CASSVPSTYGYTF
clone size: .; D gene: TRBD1; V gene: TRBV15; J gene: TRBJ2-5; CDR3 DNA: TGTGCCACCAGCTGGACCGGGACAGAAGAGACCCAGTACTTC; CDR3 protein: CATSWTGTEETQYF
clone size: .; D gene: .; V gene: TRBV25-1; J gene: TRBJ1-5; CDR3 DNA: TGTGCCAGCAGAGGCCCCAATCAGCCCCAGCATTTT; CDR3 protein: CASRGPNQPQHF
clone size: .; D gene: TRBD2; V gene: TRBV7-7; J gene: TRBJ2-5; CDR3 DNA: TGTGCTAGCAGCCCTAGCGGGGGAAGATTGGAGACCCAGTACTTC; CDR3 protein: CASSPSGGRLETQYF
clone size: .; D gene: TRBD1; V gene: TRBV10-3; J gene: TRBJ2-2; CDR3 DNA: TGTGCCATCAGGGGCAGGACAGGGAATACCGGGGAGCTGTTTTTT; CDR3 protein: CAIRGRTGNTGELFF
clone size: .; D gene: .; V gene: TRBV2; J gene: TRBJ1-6; CDR3 DNA: TGTGCCAGCACCTGGGGGGGCGGTAATTCACCCCTCCACTTT; CDR3 protein: CASTWGGGNSPLHF
clone size: .; D gene: .; V gene: TRBV21-1; J gene: TRBJ1-2; CDR3 DNA: TGTGCCAGCAGCAAACCACCCCGGGGCTGGGAGGGCTACACCTTC; CDR3 protein: CASSKPPRGWEGYTF
clone size: .; D gene: .; V gene: TRBV9; J gene: TRBJ1-2; CDR3 DNA: TGTGCCAGCAGCGTTTCAAGGGACCGGTTTGCCAATAACTATGGCTACACCTTC; CDR3 protein: CASSVSRDRFANNYGYTF
clone size: .; D gene: TRBD2; V gene: TRBV6-1; J gene: TRBJ2-2; CDR3 DNA: TGTGCCAGCAGTGAATCGGTAGCGGGAAACACCGGGGAGCTGTTTTTT; CDR3 protein: CASSESVAGNTGELFF
clone size: .; D gene: .; V gene: TRBV27; J gene: TRBJ2-1; CDR3 DNA: TGTGCCAGCAGTTTAAAGAGCTACACCTCCTACAATGAGCAGTTCTTC; CDR3 protein: CASSLKSYTSYNEQFF